This entry describes one T cell receptor (beta chain). Its antigen remains unknown. This specimen belongs to a study of shared clonotypes between healthy human individuals. The study's findings and limits: What naive subsets generally showed was a larger estimated richness than memory subsets showed.

In germline, CDR1 is LNHDA, CDR2 SQIVND (reference sequence). The CDR3 is 17 residues long. Trimming took off 3 bases at V and 2 bases at J, with 17 bases between the two ends. Adult donors, all healthy and HIV-negative, had no recent acute infections or vaccinations. The assay ran at deep level. Sequencing used immunoSEQ multiplex PCR; TCRdb keeps in-frame clones, though not all of them. The data contain around 700,000 clones, 72% of them singletons. This clonotype originated in a woman younger than 45 in good health. Sequenced material: memory CD4+ T cells sorted from blood. Subset noted: CD45RA-negative fraction. The chain has TRBV19 and TRBJ1-5; D gene unclear. The CDR3 DNA sequence: TGTGCCAGTAGTATGCCCCAAGGATTTGGAGGCAATCAGCCCCAGCATTTT. Its translation is CASSMPQGFGGNQPQHF.